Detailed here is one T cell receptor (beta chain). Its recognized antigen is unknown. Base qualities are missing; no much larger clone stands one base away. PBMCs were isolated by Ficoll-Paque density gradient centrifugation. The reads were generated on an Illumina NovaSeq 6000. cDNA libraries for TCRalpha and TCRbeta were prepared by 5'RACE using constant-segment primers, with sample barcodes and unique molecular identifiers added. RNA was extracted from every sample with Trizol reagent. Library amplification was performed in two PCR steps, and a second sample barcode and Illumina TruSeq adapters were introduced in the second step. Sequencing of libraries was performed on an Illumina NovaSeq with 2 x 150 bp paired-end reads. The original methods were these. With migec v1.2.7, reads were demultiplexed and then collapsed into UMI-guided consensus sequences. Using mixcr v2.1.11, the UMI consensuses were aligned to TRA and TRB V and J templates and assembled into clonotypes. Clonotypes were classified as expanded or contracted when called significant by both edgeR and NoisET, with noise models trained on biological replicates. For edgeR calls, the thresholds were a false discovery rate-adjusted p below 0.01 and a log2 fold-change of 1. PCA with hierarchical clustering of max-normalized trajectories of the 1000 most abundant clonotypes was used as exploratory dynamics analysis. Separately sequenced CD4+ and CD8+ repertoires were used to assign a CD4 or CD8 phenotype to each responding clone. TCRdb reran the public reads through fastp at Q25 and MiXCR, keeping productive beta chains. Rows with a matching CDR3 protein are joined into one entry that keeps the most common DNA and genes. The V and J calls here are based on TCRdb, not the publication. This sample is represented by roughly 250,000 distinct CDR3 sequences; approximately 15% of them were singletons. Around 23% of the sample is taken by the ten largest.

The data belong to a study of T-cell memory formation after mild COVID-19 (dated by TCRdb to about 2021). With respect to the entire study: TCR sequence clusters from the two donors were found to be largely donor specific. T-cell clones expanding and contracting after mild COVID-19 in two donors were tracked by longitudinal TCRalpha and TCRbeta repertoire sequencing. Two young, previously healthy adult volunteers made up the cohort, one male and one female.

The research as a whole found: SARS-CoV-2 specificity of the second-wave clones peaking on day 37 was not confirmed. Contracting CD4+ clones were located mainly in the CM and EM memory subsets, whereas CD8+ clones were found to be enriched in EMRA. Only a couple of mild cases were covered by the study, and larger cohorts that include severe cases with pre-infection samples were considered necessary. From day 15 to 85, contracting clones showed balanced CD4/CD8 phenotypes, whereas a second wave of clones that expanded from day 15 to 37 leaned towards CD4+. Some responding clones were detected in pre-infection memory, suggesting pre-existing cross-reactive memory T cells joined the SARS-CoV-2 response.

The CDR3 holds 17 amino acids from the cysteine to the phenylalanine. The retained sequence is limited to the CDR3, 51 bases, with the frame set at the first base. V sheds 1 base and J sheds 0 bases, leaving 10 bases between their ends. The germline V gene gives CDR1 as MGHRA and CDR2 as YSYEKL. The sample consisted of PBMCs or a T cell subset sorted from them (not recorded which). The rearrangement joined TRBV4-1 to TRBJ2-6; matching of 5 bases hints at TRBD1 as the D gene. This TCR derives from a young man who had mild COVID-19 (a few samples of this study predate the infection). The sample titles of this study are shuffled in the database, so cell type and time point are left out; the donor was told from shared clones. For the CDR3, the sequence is CASSQGRGYSGANVLTF. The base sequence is TGCGCCAGCAGCCAAGGAAGGGGTTACTCTGGGGCCAACGTCCTGACTTTC.